The 10 T cell receptor beta chains given below trace back to one sample, sequenced in a study of naive and memory T cell subsets. The beta constant-region primer was an equimolar mix of two oligonucleotides covering TRBC1 and TRBC2. Each CDR3 protein is one row after TCRdb ran MiXCR on the UMI-ligation and nested PCR reads. The data show 130,000 to 150,000 distinct CDR3 sequences, approximately 15% seen once. Sequencing used naive CD4+ T cells from blood. Receptors were obtained from a human donor in good health.

In this sample, this clonotype turned up many times. The V gene is TRBV7-2, the J gene TRBJ1-2; no clear D gene. The CDR3 sequence is 12 residues long. Looked up from germline, CDR1 is SGHTA and CDR2 is FQGNSA. V lost 4 bases and J lost 4, with 7 bases in between. CDR3 sequence reads: CASSSPGYGYTF. CDR3 DNA sequence: TGTGCCAGCAGCTCCCCAGGCTATGGCTACACCTTC.

This clonotype was recorded many times. In nucleotides, the CDR3 is TGTGCCAGCAGCCACCTTGATCCCGTCACCGGGGAGCTGTTTTTT. Its protein is CASSHLDPVTGELFF. The chain recombines TRBV4-2 with TRBJ2-2; D is ambiguous. This CDR3 contains 15 residues. Trimming shortened V by 3 bases and J by 4 bases, and 12 bases separated the two germline ends. Germline CDR1 and CDR2: LGHNA and YNFKEQ.

The rearrangement joins TRBV2 to TRBJ1-3, with D possibly matching TRBD1 (6 bases). V lost 5 bases and J lost 4, with 12 bases in between. This CDR3 comprises 14 residues. The germline gives CDR1 SNHLY, CDR2 FYNNEI. Written as DNA, the CDR3 is TGTGCCAGCAGTACCCAGGGGCGCGGAAACACCATATATTTT. Translated: CASSTQGRGNTIYF.

This clonotype was seen just once. The chain recombines TRBV6-1 with TRBJ2-3, with 12 bases matching TRBD2. This CDR3 spans 16 amino acids. CDR1 and CDR2 from the germline V gene are MNHNS and SASEGT. Unmatched junction bases numbered 9, after V lost 7 bases and J lost 4 bases. The CDR3 spells CASNLGLAGSADTQYF. CDR3 bases: TGTGCCAGCAATCTAGGACTAGCGGGATCTGCAGATACGCAGTATTTT.

The rearrangement links TRBV5-4 to TRBJ1-2; TRBD1 agrees at 7 bases. Germline V gives CDR1 SGHNT, CDR2 YYREEE (reference sequence). The CDR3 length is 16 residues. J was trimmed by 8 bases and V by 3 bases; bases with no gene match: 16. The DNA for the CDR3 is TGTGCCAGCAGCTATCCGGGACAGTACGATTGGGACGGCTACACCTTC. Translating it yields CASSYPGQYDWDGYTF.

Here the CDR3 DNA reads TGTGCCAGCAAACAAGAGACCCAGTACTTC. Translated: CASKQETQYF. The chain couples TRBV28 to TRBJ2-5; D remains unclear. CDR1 and CDR2 (germline): MDHEN, SYDVKM. V lost 7 bases and J 2 bases, leaving 2 bases between the germline ends. The CDR3 totals 10 residues.

This clonotype was observed many times. The chain recombines TRBV12-3 or TRBV12-4 with TRBJ2-7, with D perhaps assigned TRBD1 or TRBD2 (5 bases each). V was clipped by 8 bases and J by 3 bases, with 17 bases between them. The CDR3 covers 14 residues. The CDR3 DNA sequence: TGTGCCAGCGCTCGAGCCGGGGCCAGCTACGAGCAGTACTTC. This gives the protein CASARAGASYEQYF.

The sample holds many counts of this clonotype. This chain connects TRBV19 to TRBJ2-4, with a possible D match to TRBD2 (6 bases). The CDR3 consists of 13 residues. CDR1 LNHDA and CDR2 SQIVND come from the germline V gene (reference sequence). The V end was cut by 10 bases, the J end by 0 bases, with 10 bases between. CDR3 sequence (DNA): TGTGCCACTACGGGGGTAGCCAAAAACATTCAGTACTTC. Encoded protein: CATTGVAKNIQYF.

The chain employs TRBV10-3 and TRBJ2-7; D is unresolved. The germline V gene encodes CDR1 ENHRY and CDR2 SYGVKD. The V end was cut by 8 bases, the J end by 0 bases, with 11 bases between. This CDR3 spans 13 amino acids. As DNA, the CDR3 is TGTGCCATCGGCCTGGGGTTCTCCTACGAGCAGTACTTC. Amino acid sequence: CAIGLGFSYEQYF.

The rearrangement uses TRBV20-1 and TRBJ1-3; 7 nucleotides agree with TRBD1. V was clipped by 5 bases and J by 6 bases; unmatched bases: 4. CDR1 is DFQATT and CDR2 is SNEGSKA in the germline V gene (reference sequence). The CDR3 is 12 residues long. CDR3 sequence (DNA): TGCAGTGCTGGGACAGACCTAAACACCATATATTTT. Residues: CSAGTDLNTIYF.